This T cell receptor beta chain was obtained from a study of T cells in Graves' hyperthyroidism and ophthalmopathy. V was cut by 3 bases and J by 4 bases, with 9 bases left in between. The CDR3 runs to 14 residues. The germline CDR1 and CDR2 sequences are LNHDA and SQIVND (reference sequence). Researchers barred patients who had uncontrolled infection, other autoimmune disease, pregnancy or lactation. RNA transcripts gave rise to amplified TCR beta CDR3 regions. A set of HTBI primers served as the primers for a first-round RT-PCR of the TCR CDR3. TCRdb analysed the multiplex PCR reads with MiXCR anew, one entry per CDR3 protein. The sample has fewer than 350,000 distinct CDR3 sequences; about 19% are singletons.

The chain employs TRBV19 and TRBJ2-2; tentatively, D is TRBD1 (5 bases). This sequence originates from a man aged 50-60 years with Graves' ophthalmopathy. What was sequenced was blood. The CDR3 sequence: CASSIQGSTGELFF. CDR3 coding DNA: TGTGCCAGTAGTATTCAGGGAAGCACCGGGGAGCTGTTTTTT.